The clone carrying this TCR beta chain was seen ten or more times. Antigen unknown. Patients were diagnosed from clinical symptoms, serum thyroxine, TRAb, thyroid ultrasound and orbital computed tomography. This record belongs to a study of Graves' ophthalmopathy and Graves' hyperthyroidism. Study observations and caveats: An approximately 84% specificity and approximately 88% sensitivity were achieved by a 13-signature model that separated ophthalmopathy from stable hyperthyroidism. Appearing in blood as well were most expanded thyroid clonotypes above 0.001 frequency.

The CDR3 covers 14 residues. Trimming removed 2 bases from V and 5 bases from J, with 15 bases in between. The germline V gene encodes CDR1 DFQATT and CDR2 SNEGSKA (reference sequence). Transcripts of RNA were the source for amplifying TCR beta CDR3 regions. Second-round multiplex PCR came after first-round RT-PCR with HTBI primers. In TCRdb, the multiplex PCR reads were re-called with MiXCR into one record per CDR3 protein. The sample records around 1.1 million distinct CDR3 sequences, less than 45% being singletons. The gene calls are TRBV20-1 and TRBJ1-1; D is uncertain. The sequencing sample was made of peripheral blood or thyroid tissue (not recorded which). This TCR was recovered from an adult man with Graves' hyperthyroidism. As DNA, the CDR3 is TGCAGTGCTAGACCCCCAAGTTCGAGGACTGAAGCTTTCTTT. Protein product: CSARPPSSRTEAFF.